The following is a T cell receptor beta chain sequence with its context. The antigen is unknown. This sample was taken from a study of shared clonotypes between healthy human individuals. Naive CD8 cells lacked CD45RO, underwent positive selection for CCR7 and left out terminally differentiated effector memory CD45RA+ cells. General study points: Compared with clonotypes that all four donors shared, non-shared clonotypes had lower generation probabilities. Among donors, the sharing of clonotypes was expected to be influenced by sequencing depth.

Deep level was the assay's run setting. Per the original methods: Junction-only sequences produced by ImmunoSEQ had no quality scores, so filtering differed. Assay used: immunoSEQ multiplex PCR; TCRdb lists only in-frame clones, some missing. The DNA was the basis for D and trimming; V, J and clone size are from that table. The sample yields approximately 810,000 clones, around 92% seen once. The material sequenced was naive CD8+ T cells sorted from blood. The sequence was collected from a man younger than 40 in good health.

The CDR3 loop reads CASSVTFFPGQGNNYGYTF. The CDR3 DNA reads as TGTGCCAGCAGTGTTACATTTTTCCCGGGACAGGGAAATAACTATGGCTACACCTTC. This chain connects TRBV6-1 to TRBJ1-2, with 9 bases identical to TRBD1. CDR3 size: 19 residues. V trimming: 4 bases; J trimming: 1 base; junction bases outside the gene matches: 16. The V gene's germline CDR1 is MNHNS and CDR2 SASEGT.